These T cell receptor beta chains were read from a single sample in a study of identical twins. One entry per CDR3 protein, called by TCRdb with MiXCR from the 5' RACE reads. The table has some 440,000 distinct CDR3 sequences, roughly 24% seen once. These data also featured in a second study, about T cells expressing NK-cell markers.

The sample consisted of CD4+ T cells sorted from blood. The receptors were sampled from a young woman in good health. The CDR3 runs from the conserved cysteine through the conserved F or W. The D gene is left open where the match is weak. Size is stated for part of the rows, as once, few or many counts, or as a class when the clone is expanded.

TRBJ2-2	.	TRBV27	.	CASSERTGELFF	TGTGCCAGCAGCGAGAGGACCGGGGAGCTGTTTTTT
TRBJ2-4	few	TRBV7-2	.	CASSLGFGNIQYF	TGTGCCAGCAGCTTAGGATTCGGAAACATTCAGTACTTC
TRBJ2-4	.	TRBV10-3	.	CAITQPPRDKGFKNIQYF	TGTGCCATCACCCAGCCCCCCCGGGACAAGGGGTTCAAAAACATTCAGTACTTC
TRBJ2-2	.	TRBV5-1	TRBD1	CATHGQGSTGELFF	TGCGCCACCCACGGACAGGGATCCACCGGGGAGCTGTTTTTT
TRBJ1-5	.	TRBV9	.	CASSYYPGNQPQHF	TGTGCCAGCAGCTACTACCCAGGGAACCAGCCCCAGCATTTT
TRBJ2-5	.	TRBV6-2/TRBV6-3	.	CASSPYETQYF	TGTGCCAGCAGTCCCTACGAGACCCAGTACTTC
TRBJ2-5	few	TRBV7-9	.	CASSFYRTVRVETQYF	TGTGCCAGCAGCTTCTACCGGACGGTGAGGGTAGAGACCCAGTACTTC
TRBJ2-1	few	TRBV27	.	CASSLWSGGWGGNEQFF	TGTGCCAGCAGTTTATGGTCGGGGGGCTGGGGTGGCAATGAGCAGTTCTTC
TRBJ2-5	.	TRBV6-5	TRBD2	CASSYRLAGETQYF	TGTGCCAGCAGTTATCGGCTAGCGGGAGAGACCCAGTACTTC
TRBJ2-5	.	TRBV4-3	.	CASSHWGPGETQYF	TGCGCCAGCAGCCACTGGGGGCCTGGGGAGACCCAGTACTTC
TRBJ2-3	few	TRBV12-3/TRBV12-4	.	CASTVLTSTDTQYF	TGTGCCAGCACCGTACTTACAAGCACAGATACGCAGTATTTT
TRBJ1-5	few	TRBV6-5	.	CASGDQPQHF	TGTGCCAGCGGGGATCAGCCCCAGCATTTT
TRBJ2-1	few	TRBV5-1	TRBD1	CASSRRGTPGQGWSAYNEQFF	TGCGCCAGCAGCCGCCGCGGGACACCGGGACAGGGCTGGAGCGCCTACAATGAGCAGTTCTTC
TRBJ1-5	.	TRBV10-3	.	CAISAGDQPQHF	TGTGCCATCTCGGCAGGGGATCAGCCCCAGCATTTT
TRBJ2-2	once	TRBV29-1	.	CSVGLANTGELFF	TGCAGCGTCGGCCTCGCGAACACCGGGGAGCTGTTTTTT
TRBJ2-6	.	TRBV6-5	.	CASSYSGSDFSGANVLTF	TGTGCCAGCAGTTACTCAGGGTCAGACTTCTCTGGGGCCAACGTCCTGACTTTC
TRBJ2-7	few	TRBV12-3/TRBV12-4	.	CASSFLDEQYF	TGTGCCAGCAGTTTCTTAGACGAGCAGTACTTC
TRBJ2-6	few	TRBV4-1	TRBD1	CASSQTQGATGANVLTF	TGCGCCAGCAGCCAGACACAGGGGGCTACTGGGGCCAACGTCCTGACTTTC
TRBJ2-2	.	TRBV5-1	.	CASSLLSANTGELFF	TGCGCCAGCAGCTTGCTAAGCGCGAACACCGGGGAGCTGTTTTTT
TRBJ2-5	.	TRBV18	.	CASSPQGTAKETQYF	TGTGCCAGCTCACCCCAAGGGACTGCCAAAGAGACCCAGTACTTC
TRBJ2-3	few	TRBV4-3	.	CASSQDIIGGTDTQYF	TGCGCCAGCAGCCAAGATATAATAGGAGGCACAGATACGCAGTATTTT
TRBJ2-2	.	TRBV7-2	TRBD2	CASTLPQRGTGELFF	TGTGCCAGCACCCTTCCCCAGCGGGGCACCGGGGAGCTGTTTTTT
TRBJ2-1	.	TRBV14	.	CASSQDGYNEQFF	TGTGCCAGCAGCCAAGATGGTTACAATGAGCAGTTCTTC
TRBJ2-2	few	TRBV5-1	TRBD2	CASSWGRASGSPGELFF	TGCGCCAGCAGCTGGGGCCGGGCTAGCGGGAGTCCCGGGGAGCTGTTTTTT
TRBJ2-3	.	TRBV24-1	TRBD2	CATLAAPPGDTQYF	TGTGCCACACTAGCGGCCCCACCGGGAGATACGCAGTATTTT
TRBJ2-5	many	TRBV12-3/TRBV12-4	.	CASSLVLETQYF	TGTGCCAGCAGTTTAGTACTAGAGACCCAGTACTTC
TRBJ1-2	few	TRBV10-3	.	CAIRIDGTGYGYTF	TGTGCCATCAGGATAGACGGGACGGGTTATGGCTACACCTTC
TRBJ2-1	.	TRBV15	.	CATSRARLNEQFF	TGTGCCACCAGCAGAGCCCGGTTGAATGAGCAGTTCTTC
TRBJ2-5	.	TRBV5-1	.	CASSLADPFQETQYF	TGCGCCAGCAGCTTGGCCGATCCCTTCCAAGAGACCCAGTACTTC
TRBJ1-1	.	TRBV29-1	.	CSVFGNTEAFF	TGCAGCGTTTTTGGTAACACTGAAGCTTTCTTT
TRBJ1-2	many	TRBV12-3/TRBV12-4	.	CASRNFNYGYTF	TGTGCCAGCAGAAACTTTAACTATGGCTACACCTTC
TRBJ2-6	few	TRBV25-1	TRBD1	CASSLGTGRSSGANVLTF	TGTGCCAGCAGCCTTGGGACAGGGCGCTCCTCTGGGGCCAACGTCCTGACTTTC
TRBJ2-7	.	TRBV6-1	.	CASRKGQNYEQYF	TGTGCCAGCAGGAAGGGTCAAAACTACGAGCAGTACTTC
TRBJ2-1	.	TRBV29-1	TRBD2	CSVTSGFAYNEQFF	TGCAGCGTTACTAGCGGGTTCGCCTACAATGAGCAGTTCTTC
TRBJ2-5	.	TRBV20-1	TRBD2	CSAGLAGRETQYF	TGCAGTGCAGGACTAGCGGGGCGGGAGACCCAGTACTTC
TRBJ1-2	few	TRBV12-3/TRBV12-4	TRBD1	CASSLAGTGDYGYTF	TGTGCCAGCAGTTTAGCCGGGACAGGAGACTATGGCTACACCTTC
TRBJ2-3	.	TRBV10-2	.	CASSARTDTQYF	TGCGCCAGCAGCGCAAGAACAGATACGCAGTATTTT
TRBJ2-7	.	TRBV6-2/TRBV6-3	.	CASKRTDPYEQYF	TGTGCCAGCAAGAGAACTGACCCCTACGAGCAGTACTTC
TRBJ2-1	.	TRBV6-2/TRBV6-3	.	CATKSPEPGSYNEQFF	TGTGCCACCAAATCCCCGGAACCGGGCAGCTACAATGAGCAGTTCTTC
TRBJ1-1	few	TRBV29-1	TRBD1	CSVHRGDTEAFF	TGCAGCGTTCACAGGGGCGACACTGAAGCTTTCTTT
TRBJ1-1	.	TRBV5-6	.	CASSLYTGTEAFF	TGTGCCAGCAGCTTGTACACGGGGACTGAAGCTTTCTTT